A single sample gave rise to the 25 T cell receptor beta chains below, sequenced in a study of CD8+CD57+ T cells in acquired aplastic anemia. All sequencing subjects had displayed CD8+CD57+ cell expansion on flow cytometry. The template for TCR beta VDJ and CDR3 sequence profiling was genomic DNA. Using its own MiXCR run on the reads, TCRdb lists one record per CDR3 protein. The sample has hundreds of thousands of distinct CDR3 sequences, around 30% seen once. The material sequenced was sorted CD4+, CD8+, or CD8+CD57+ T cells (not recorded which) from PBMCs. These TCRs come from a human donor with aplastic anemia.

This clonotype was counted between two and nine times. The rearrangement links TRBV6-5 to TRBJ1-5; TRBD1 matches at 7 bases. Germline V gene sequence: CDR1 MNHEY, CDR2 SVGAGI. Unmatched junction bases numbered 5, after V lost 0 bases and J lost 6 bases. The CDR3 consists of 15 residues. CDR3 sequence: CASSYSNRGSQPQHF. In DNA, the CDR3 is TGTGCCAGCAGTTACTCGAACAGGGGCAGTCAGCCCCAGCATTTT.

The chain has TRBV25-1 and TRBJ2-3, with D possibly TRBD2 on 6 matching bases. The CDR3 extends over 15 amino acids. CDR1 and CDR2 from the germline V gene are MGHDK and SYGVNS. The V and J ends lost 6 bases and 0 bases respectively, with 13 bases between them. The CDR3 DNA is TGTGCCAGCAGCACGGGAGCGGGTAGCACAGATACGCAGTATTTT. Amino acid sequence: CASSTGAGSTDTQYF.

Only a few counts were recorded for this clonotype. J is TRBJ1-6 and V is TRBV7-2; weak D call: TRBD1 (6 bases). This CDR3 has 14 amino acids. Trimming removed 4 bases from V and 6 bases from J, with 10 bases in between. Germline V gives CDR1 SGHTA, CDR2 FQGNSA. CDR3 DNA sequence: TGTGCCAGCAGCTCCAGGGGTCCTAATTCACCCCTCCACTTT. Protein product: CASSSRGPNSPLHF.

This clonotype was recorded at least ten times. The rearrangement links TRBV19 to TRBJ2-2, with TRBD1 identical over 8 bases. After removal of 5 bases from V and 4 bases from J, the junction contained 3 bases not matched to a gene. CDR3 length equals 14 residues. Per the germline V gene, CDR1 is LNHDA and CDR2 is SQIVND (reference sequence). This chain's CDR3 is CASSRDRLTGELFF. CDR3 DNA sequence: TGTGCCAGTAGTCGGGACAGGCTCACCGGGGAGCTGTTTTTT. Full variable domain (missing parts from reference TRBV19 and TRBJ2-2): DGGITQSPKYLFRKEGQNVTLSCEQNLNHDAMYWYRQDPGQGLRLIYYSQIVNDFQKGDIAEGYSVSREKKESFPLTVTSAQKNPTAFYLCASSRDRLTGELFFGEGSRLTVL.

In its sample, this clonotype was seen many times. The V call is TRBV7-2, the J call TRBJ1-4; D is unclear. The germline CDR1 and CDR2 sequences are SGHTA and FQGNSA. The CDR3 consists of 13 residues. V was shortened by 1 base and J by 8 bases, with 8 bases between the two germline ends. CDR3 bases: TGTGCCAGCAGCTTAGATCGTCAGGAAAAACTGTTTTTT. Protein: CASSLDRQEKLFF. The variable domain in full, with the rest retrieved from reference TRBV7-2 and TRBJ1-4, is GAGVSQSPSNKVTEKGKDVELRCDPISGHTALYWYRQSLGQGLEFLIYFQGNSAPDKSGLPSDRFSAERTGGSVSTLTIQRTQQEDSAVYLCASSLDRQEKLFFGSGTQLSVL.

The V call is TRBV5-1, the J call TRBJ1-4; 9 bases are shared with TRBD1. The ends lost 4 bases at V and 7 bases at J; junction bases unmatched: 5. The CDR3 contains 14 residues. Per germline, CDR1 SGHRS and CDR2 YFSETQ. Here the CDR3 DNA reads TGCGCCAGCAGCCGGACAGGGGACAGTGAAAAACTGTTTTTT. The encoded protein is CASSRTGDSEKLFF.

The rearrangement uses TRBV7-3 and TRBJ1-1, with a possible D match to TRBD1 (5 bases). This CDR3 is 11 amino acids long. Between the trimmed V and J ends, which lost 4 bases and 10 bases, there was a span of 10 bases. Germline V CDR1 and CDR2: SGHTA, FQGTGA. The CDR3 coding sequence is TGTGCCAGCAGCTCGGACACCCGAGCTTTCTTT. Translated, it gives CASSSDTRAFF.

The chain links TRBV15 to TRBJ1-5; no reliable D call. Trimming took 10 bases from V and 5 from J, leaving 12 bases between them. The CDR3 is 12 amino acids. CDR1 is LNHNV, CDR2 YYDKDF, per germline (reference sequence). The CDR3 protein is CASSLTDQPQHF. For the CDR3, the DNA is TGTGCCAGCAGTTTGACGGATCAGCCCCAGCATTTT.

This clonotype has at least ten counts. This rearrangement joins TRBV7-8 to TRBJ2-3; a weak D match, TRBD2 (5 bases). The CDR3 length is 13 residues. Deletions cut 1 base from V and 6 bases from J, with 8 bases between. Germline CDR1 reads SGHVS; CDR2 reads FQNEAQ. The CDR3, as DNA: TGTGCCAGCAGCTTAGGAGGGATTGATACGCAGTATTTT. It encodes CASSLGGIDTQYF.

V usage is TRBV7-2 and J usage is TRBJ1-2, with D possibly matching TRBD1 (5 bases). The CDR3 is 13 residues long. Trimming stripped 5 bases from V and 8 bases from J, with 15 bases between. The germline V gene encodes CDR1 SGHTA and CDR2 FQGNSA. CDR3 residues: CASSPPGHGGYTF. The CDR3 DNA is TGTGCCAGCAGCCCTCCTGGACACGGCGGCTACACCTTC.

In its sample, this clonotype was seen a few times. One end of the junction is discordant with germline, which a read error may explain. The rearrangement uses TRBV29-1 and TRBJ2-5, with TRBD2 as a possible D gene (5 bases). Germline assignment: CDR1 SQVTM and CDR2 ANQGSEA. The CDR3 totals 13 residues. The DNA for the CDR3 is TGCGGCGTTGATAGGACTGGGGTAGAGACCCAGTACTTC. This codes for CGVDRTGVETQYF.

This clonotype occurred many times. The rearrangement joins TRBV12-3 or TRBV12-4 to TRBJ1-1; no definite D call. V was clipped by 5 bases and J by 3 bases, with 7 bases between them. There are 12 residues in the CDR3. The CDR3 region has the DNA TGTGCCAGCAGTCCCCGCGACACTGAAGCTTTCTTT. This sequence encodes CASSPRDTEAFF.

This clonotype was observed at least ten times. The CDR3 nucleotides read TGCAGTGCTCAGCGGCCTAGCGGGAGGATAAACGAGCAGTACTTC. Encoded protein: CSAQRPSGRINEQYF. The chain joins TRBV20-1 to TRBJ2-7, with 11 bases that match TRBD2. This CDR3 region has 15 residues. Germline lookup yields CDR1 DFQATT and CDR2 SNEGSKA (reference sequence). With V trimmed by 5 bases and J by 5 bases, 11 bases remained unmatched.

The chain is built from TRBV10-3 and TRBJ1-5; no clear D gene. Germline lookup yields CDR1 ENHRY and CDR2 SYGVKD. The V and J ends lost 6 bases and 0 bases respectively, with 12 bases between them. The CDR3 spans 15 residues. The DNA for the CDR3 is TGTGCCATCAGACCGGGATCTTATAGCAATCAGCCCCAGCATTTT. It translates to CAIRPGSYSNQPQHF.

There are a few counts of this clonotype. The chain uses TRBV7-2 and TRBJ1-1; D not certain. Germline V gives CDR1 SGHTA, CDR2 FQGNSA. The V end lost 8 bases, the J end lost 3 bases, and 10 bases lay between the germline ends. This CDR3 has 12 amino acids. CDR3 in DNA: TGTGCCAGCGACTTTCGGGACACTGAAGCTTTCTTT. Translation: CASDFRDTEAFF.

Comments on this clonotype: A clone one base away is much larger, so this may be a read error. CDR3 amino acids: CAGSLFGSGNTIYF. The DNA of the CDR3 is TGTGCCGGTAGTTTATTCGGCTCTGGAAACACCATATATTTT. The genes are TRBV19 and TRBJ1-3, with D unclear. The germline CDR1 and CDR2 sequences are LNHDA and SQIVND (reference sequence). CDR3 length: 14 residues.

There are many counts of this clonotype. This chain uses TRBV15 with TRBJ1-1, with D maybe TRBD1 (5 bases). CDR3 length equals 15 residues. The germline V gene encodes CDR1 LNHNV and CDR2 YYDKDF (reference sequence). V was shortened by 5 bases and J by 4 bases, with 17 bases between the two germline ends. CDR3 sequence reads: CATSRPGREGTEAFF. CDR3 in DNA: TGTGCCACCAGCCGACCGGGACGGGAGGGCACTGAAGCTTTCTTT.

This chain links TRBV16 with TRBJ2-7; 15 nucleotides agree with TRBD2. CDR1 and CDR2 from the germline V gene are KGHSY and FQNENV. The CDR3 is 13 amino acids. The CDR3 DNA is TGTGCTAGCCCGGGACTAGCGGGAGGCGAGCAGTACTTC. It codes for CASPGLAGGEQYF. Variable domain in full (rest from reference TRBV16 and TRBJ2-7): GEEVAQTPKHLVRGEGQKAKLYCAPIKGHSYVFWYQQVLKNEFKFLISFQNENVFDETGMPKERFSAKCLPNSPCSLEIQATKLEDSAVYFCASPGLAGGEQYFGPGTRLTVT.

This clonotype was found many times. CDR3 in amino acids: CASSLGDRADSPLHF. The CDR3 coding sequence is TGTGCCAGCAGCTTAGGGGACAGGGCTGATTCACCCCTCCACTTT. This chain links TRBV11-1 with TRBJ1-6; 9 bases align to TRBD1. The CDR3 spans 15 residues. Germline V gives CDR1 SGHAT, CDR2 FQDESV (reference sequence). The V and J ends lost 1 base and 8 bases, in that order; junction bases with no gene match: 3.

The CDR3 DNA reads TGTGCCAGCAGCCCCCCAGGGAAACCCTACGAGCAGTACTTC. It translates to CASSPPGKPYEQYF. The rearrangement uses TRBV7-9 and TRBJ2-7, with D perhaps matching TRBD1 (5 bases). Trimming cost V 5 bases and J 2 bases, with 13 bases left between them. CDR1 SEHNR and CDR2 FQNEAQ come from the germline V gene (reference sequence). The CDR3 contains 14 residues.

Comment on this clonotype: This may be a read error: a much more frequent sequence differs by one nucleotide. This chain connects TRBV19 to TRBJ1-1, with D possibly being TRBD1 (6 bases). Germline lookup yields CDR1 LNHDA and CDR2 SQIVND (reference sequence). There are 13 residues in the CDR3. The ends were cut back, 7 bases at V and 3 bases at J, with 12 bases in the middle. DNA of the CDR3: TGTGCCAGTACTAGGGGGTTGTACACTGAAGCTTTCTTT. This codes for CASTRGLYTEAFF.

Many counts were recorded for this clonotype. The rearrangement joins TRBV11-2 to TRBJ1-2; 10 nucleotides line up with TRBD1. Unmatched junction bases numbered 3, after V lost 5 bases and J lost 6 bases. CDR1 is SGHAT and CDR2 is FQNNGV in the germline V gene. The CDR3 sequence is 13 residues long. The CDR3 DNA sequence: TGTGCCAGCAGCATGACAGGGGGCGATGGCTACACCTTC. Encoded protein: CASSMTGGDGYTF.

The chain joins TRBV11-2 to TRBJ2-3; TRBD2 might be the D (6 bases). V was pared by 5 bases and J by 0 bases, with 15 bases between. The length of the CDR3 is 16 residues. Germline CDR1 is SGHAT and CDR2 is FQNNGV. The CDR3 DNA reads TGTGCCAGCAGCGTAGGTAATAGCGGTAGCACAGATACGCAGTATTTT. Encoded protein: CASSVGNSGSTDTQYF.

The CDR3 nucleotides read TGTGCCTGGAGTACGGTTAGCAATCAGCCCCAGCATTTT. Residues: CAWSTVSNQPQHF. The chain recombines TRBV30 with TRBJ1-5; D remains unclear. In germline, CDR1 is GTSNPN, CDR2 SVGIG (reference sequence). CDR3 size: 13 residues. V lost 2 bases and J lost 0, with 5 bases in between.

This chain uses TRBV19 with TRBJ1-5, with 12 bases identical to TRBD1. CDR1 and CDR2 (germline): LNHDA, SQIVND (reference sequence). Germline trimming cut 7 bases from V and 5 bases from J; bases unmatched to any gene: 9. This CDR3 has 16 amino acids. The CDR3 DNA follows: TGTGCCAGTACTCGAGGCGGGACAGGGGGCTATCAGCCCCAGCATTTT. The encoded protein is CASTRGGTGGYQPQHF.